Sequencing of this T cell receptor beta chain was carried out in a study of blood T cell repertoires in COVID-19. The repertoire was sequenced with immunoSEQ multiplex PCR; TCRdb's copy has only in-frame clones and lacks some. The sample shows a few hundred thousand clones, about nine tenths of them seen only once. In Seattle, patients joined the study during active infection and were tracked longitudinally. The CDR3 contains 13 residues. The chain carries TRBV21-1 and TRBJ1-2; TRBD1 reflects the table's D call only, with no check against the DNA. TRBV21-1 is a listed pseudogene. This clonotype originated in a woman aged 60-75 years with COVID-19, enrolled during active disease. Input material: peripheral blood. The CDR3 sequence: CASRMGQGYGYTF. Written as DNA, the CDR3 is TGTGCCAGCAGAATGGGACAGGGCTATGGCTACACCTTC.